The rows below give T cell receptor beta chains drawn from one sample of a study of cytomegalovirus exposure and HLA in healthy donors. Here immunoSEQ multiplex PCR was the method, and the copy in TCRdb shows in-frame clones only, minus some. The top ten hold 2.5% to 3% of the sample, which has more than 150,000 clones, approximately 90% seen once. The specimen was PBMCs. All receptors derive from a man aged 18 to 29 in good health and CMV-seronegative. Each CDR3 is given with its conserved first and last residue. The D gene is left open where the match is weak. The size entry is marked missing in some rows and otherwise reads once, few, many or a size class.

>TRBV2|.|.|TRBJ2-2
TGTGCCAGCAGAGGGGAGGCAACGAACACCGGGGAGCTGTTTTTT
CASRGEATNTGELFF
>TRBV30|.|.|TRBJ2-1
TGTGCCTGGAGTGTTTCCTTGGCCCCTCTTTACCACAATGAGCAGTTCTTC
CAWSVSLAPLYHNEQFF
>TRBV6-5|.|TRBD1|TRBJ1-1
TGTGCCAGCAGTTATACAGGGGGCGCGGGGGCTGAAGCTTTCTTT
CASSYTGGAGAEAFF
>TRBV19|.|.|TRBJ1-2
TGTGCCAGTAGTCCAACAGGGTCACGCTACACCTTC
CASSPTGSRYTF
>TRBV27|once|.|TRBJ2-7
TGTGCCAGCAGCATCGCCCGGGGGTTATACGAGCAGTACTTC
CASSIARGLYEQYF
>TRBV27|.|.|TRBJ1-3
TGTGCCAGCAGGCCGGGAGGTGGAAACACCATATATTTT
CASRPGGGNTIYF
>TRBV5-1|.|TRBD1|TRBJ1-3
TGCGCCAGCAGCTTGTCCCCTTCGGTTACAGGGGATTACTCTGGAAACACCATATATTTT
CASSLSPSVTGDYSGNTIYF
>TRBV18|.|.|TRBJ1-5
TGTGCCAGCTCACTCGGCAGGGGAAGCAATCAGCCCCAGCATTTT
CASSLGRGSNQPQHF
>TRBV2|.|.|TRBJ1-2
TGTGCCAGCAGTGACAGGGATCACTATGGCTACACCTTC
CASSDRDHYGYTF
>TRBV25-1|.|TRBD1|TRBJ2-7
TGTGCCAGCAGTGCTCGGACAGGGGGGACCTACGAGCAGTACTTC
CASSARTGGTYEQYF
>TRBV9|.|TRBD2|TRBJ2-1
TGTGCCAGCAGCGTAGGTTTTGGACTAGAAACTGAGCAGTTCTTC
CASSVGFGLETEQFF
>TRBV28|.|TRBD2|TRBJ2-6
TGTGCCAGCAGTTTGACCGCGGGGGTACGAGGGGCCAACGTCCTGACTTTC
CASSLTAGVRGANVLTF
>TRBV14|.|TRBD1|TRBJ2-2
TGTGCCAGCAGTCTAAACCTGTGGACAGGGGGTAACACCGGGGAGCTGTTTTTT
CASSLNLWTGGNTGELFF
>TRBV30|.|.|TRBJ1-5
TGTGCCTGGAGTGTAGTCGGCAGGGATCAGCCCCAGCATTTT
CAWSVVGRDQPQHF
>TRBV7-2|.|TRBD1|TRBJ1-1
TGTGCCAGCAGCCCCGAAGGACAGGGTGCGTGGTACACTGAAGCTTTCTTT
CASSPEGQGAWYTEAFF
>TRBV27|.|TRBD2|TRBJ2-1
TGTGCCAGCAGTTCCGGGACTAGCCTAAACTCCTACAATGAGCAGTTCTTC
CASSSGTSLNSYNEQFF
>TRBV6-6|.|.|TRBJ2-3
TGTGCCAGCAGTTACGGCGGGCTCCCTTCCACAGATACGCAGTATTTT
CASSYGGLPSTDTQYF
>TRBV11-3|.|TRBD2|TRBJ2-1
TGTGCCAGCAGCGGGACTAGCGGGGGGTACAATGAGCAGTTCTTC
CASSGTSGGYNEQFF